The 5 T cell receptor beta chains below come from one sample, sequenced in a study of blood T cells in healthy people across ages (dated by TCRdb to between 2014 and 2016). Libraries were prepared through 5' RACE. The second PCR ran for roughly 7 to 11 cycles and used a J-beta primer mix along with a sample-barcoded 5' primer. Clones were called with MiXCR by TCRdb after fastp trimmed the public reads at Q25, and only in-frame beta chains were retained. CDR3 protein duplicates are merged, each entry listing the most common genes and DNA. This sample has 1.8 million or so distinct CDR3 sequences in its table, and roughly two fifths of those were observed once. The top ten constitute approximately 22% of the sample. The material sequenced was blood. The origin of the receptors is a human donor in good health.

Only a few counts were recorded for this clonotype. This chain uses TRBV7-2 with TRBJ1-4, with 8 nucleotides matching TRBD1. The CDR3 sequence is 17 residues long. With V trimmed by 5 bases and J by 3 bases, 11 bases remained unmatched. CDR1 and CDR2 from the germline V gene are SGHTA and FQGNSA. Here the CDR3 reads CASSLGQGIRSNEKLFF. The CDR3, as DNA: TGTGCCAGCAGCCTTGGACAGGGAATTCGATCTAATGAAAAACTGTTTTTT.

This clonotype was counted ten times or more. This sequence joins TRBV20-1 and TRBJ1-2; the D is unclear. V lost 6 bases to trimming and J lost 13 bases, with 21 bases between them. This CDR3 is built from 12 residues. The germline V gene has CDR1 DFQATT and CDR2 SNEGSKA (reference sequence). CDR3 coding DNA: TGCAGTGCCGCGACCGACGGCCTGGCCTCCACCTTC. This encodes CSAATDGLASTF.

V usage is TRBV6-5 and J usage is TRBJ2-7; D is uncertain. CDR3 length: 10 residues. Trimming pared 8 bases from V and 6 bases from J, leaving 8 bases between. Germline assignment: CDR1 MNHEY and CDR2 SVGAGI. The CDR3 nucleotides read TGTGCCAGCGTTCCCTCCGAGCAGTACTTC. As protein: CASVPSEQYF.

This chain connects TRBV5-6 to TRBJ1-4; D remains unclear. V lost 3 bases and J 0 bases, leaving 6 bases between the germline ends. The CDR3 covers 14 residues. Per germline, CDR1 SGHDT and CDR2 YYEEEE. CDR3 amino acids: CASSSWATNEKLFF. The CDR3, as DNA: TGTGCCAGCAGCTCATGGGCAACTAATGAAAAACTGTTTTTT.

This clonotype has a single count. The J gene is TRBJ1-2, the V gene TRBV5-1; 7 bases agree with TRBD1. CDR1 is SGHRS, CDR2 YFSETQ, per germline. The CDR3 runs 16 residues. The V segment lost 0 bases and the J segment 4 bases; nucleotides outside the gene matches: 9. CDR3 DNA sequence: TGCGCCAGCAGCTTGGAGGGGGCGCAGGGGTTCTATGGCTACACCTTC. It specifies CASSLEGAQGFYGYTF.